Included here is one T cell receptor beta chain sequence, with context. The entry originates in a study of blood T cell repertoires in COVID-19. On the study more broadly: The United States, Italy and Spain were the sources of the acute and convalescent COVID-19 samples. T cells, B-cell-depleted T cells, or PBMCs provided the cDNA or gDNA that served as material.

Germline lookup yields CDR1 LGHNA and CDR2 YNFKEQ. This CDR3 spans 16 amino acids. V lost 1 base and J lost 0, with 10 bases in between. In the original analysis: Reference gene primer amplification gave nucleated cell count estimates. Clones were sequenced by immunoSEQ multiplex PCR, and TCRdb holds only the in-frame ones, with some missing. V and J calls and clone size are copied from that table; D and trimming were computed from the DNA. Here the sample spans about 130,000 clones, roughly 84% being singletons. The source is a woman over 75 with acute or convalescent COVID-19. Sequences were obtained from peripheral blood. This chain joins TRBV4-2 and TRBJ1-3; no clear D gene. CDR3 in amino acids: CASSQVTESSGNTIYF. The CDR3 DNA reads TGTGCCAGCAGCCAAGTTACCGAGAGCTCTGGAAACACCATATATTTT.